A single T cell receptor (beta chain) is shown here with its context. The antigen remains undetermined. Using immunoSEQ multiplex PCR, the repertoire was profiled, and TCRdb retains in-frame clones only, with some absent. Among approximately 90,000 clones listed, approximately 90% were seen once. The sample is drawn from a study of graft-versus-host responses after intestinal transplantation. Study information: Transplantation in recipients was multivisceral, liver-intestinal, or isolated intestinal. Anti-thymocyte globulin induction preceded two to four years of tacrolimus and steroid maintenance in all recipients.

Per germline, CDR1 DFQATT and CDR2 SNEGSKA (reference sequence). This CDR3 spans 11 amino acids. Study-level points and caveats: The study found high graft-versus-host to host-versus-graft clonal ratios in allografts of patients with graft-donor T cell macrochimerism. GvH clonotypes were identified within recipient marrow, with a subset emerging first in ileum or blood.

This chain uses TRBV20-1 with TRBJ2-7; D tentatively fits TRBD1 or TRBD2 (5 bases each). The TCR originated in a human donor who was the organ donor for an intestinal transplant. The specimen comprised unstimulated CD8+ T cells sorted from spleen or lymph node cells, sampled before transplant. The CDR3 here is CSGIFGAVQYF. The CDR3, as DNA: TGCAGCGGGATTTTCGGGGCAGTGCAGTACTTC.